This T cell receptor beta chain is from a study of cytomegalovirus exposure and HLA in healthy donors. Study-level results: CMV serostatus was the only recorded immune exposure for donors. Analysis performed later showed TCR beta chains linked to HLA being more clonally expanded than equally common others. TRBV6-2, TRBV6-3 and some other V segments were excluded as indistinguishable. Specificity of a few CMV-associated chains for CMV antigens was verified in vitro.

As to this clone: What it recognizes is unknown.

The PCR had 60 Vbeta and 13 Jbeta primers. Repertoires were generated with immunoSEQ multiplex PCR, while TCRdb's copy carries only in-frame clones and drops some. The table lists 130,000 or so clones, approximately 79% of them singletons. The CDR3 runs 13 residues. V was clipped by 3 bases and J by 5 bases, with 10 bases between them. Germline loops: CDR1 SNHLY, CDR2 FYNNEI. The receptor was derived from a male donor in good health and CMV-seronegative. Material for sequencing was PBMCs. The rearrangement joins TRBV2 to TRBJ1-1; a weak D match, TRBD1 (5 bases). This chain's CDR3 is CASSDDRGTEAFF. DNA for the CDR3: TGTGCCAGCAGTGATGACCGGGGGACTGAAGCTTTCTTT.